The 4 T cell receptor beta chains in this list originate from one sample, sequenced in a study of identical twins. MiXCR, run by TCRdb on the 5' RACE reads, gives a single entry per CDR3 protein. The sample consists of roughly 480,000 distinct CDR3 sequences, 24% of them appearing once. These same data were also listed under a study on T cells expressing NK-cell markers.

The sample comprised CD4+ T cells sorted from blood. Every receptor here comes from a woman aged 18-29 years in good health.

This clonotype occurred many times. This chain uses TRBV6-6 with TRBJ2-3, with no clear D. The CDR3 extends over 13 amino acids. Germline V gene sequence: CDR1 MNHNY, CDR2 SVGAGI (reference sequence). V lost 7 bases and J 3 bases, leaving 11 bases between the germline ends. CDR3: CASIPPSTDTQYF. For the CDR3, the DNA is TGTGCCAGCATCCCCCCGTCGACAGATACGCAGTATTTT.

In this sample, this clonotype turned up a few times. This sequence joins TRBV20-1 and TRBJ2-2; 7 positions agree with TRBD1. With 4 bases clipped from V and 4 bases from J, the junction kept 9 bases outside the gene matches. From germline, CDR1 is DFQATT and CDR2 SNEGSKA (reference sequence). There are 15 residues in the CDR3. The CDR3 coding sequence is TGCAGTGCTAAAGCCCGGGACAGCCTCACCGGGGAGCTGTTTTTT. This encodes CSAKARDSLTGELFF.

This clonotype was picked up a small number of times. The CDR3, as DNA: TGTGCCAGCAGCCGCAGGGGGTTAGAGACCCAGTACTTC. It is translated as CASSRRGLETQYF. The chain combines TRBV7-2 with TRBJ2-5; the match to TRBD1 covers 7 bases. After removal of 5 bases from V and 4 bases from J, the junction contained 4 bases not matched to a gene. Germline V lookup: CDR1 SGHTA, CDR2 FQGNSA. The CDR3 is 13 residues long.

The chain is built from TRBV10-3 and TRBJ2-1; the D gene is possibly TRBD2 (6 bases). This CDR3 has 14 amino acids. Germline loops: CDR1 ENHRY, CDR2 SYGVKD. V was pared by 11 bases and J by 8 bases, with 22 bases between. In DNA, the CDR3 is TGTGCCTCCGCTGCGGGACTCAACGGCGATGAGCAGTTCTTC. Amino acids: CASAAGLNGDEQFF.